Listed below are T cell receptor beta chains from one sample, sequenced in a study of T cells in Graves' hyperthyroidism and ophthalmopathy. MiXCR, run by TCRdb on the multiplex PCR reads, gives a single entry per CDR3 protein. Of hundreds of thousands of distinct CDR3 sequences in the sample, about 20% are singletons; the top ten hold 45% to 50%. Sequenced input: blood. The receptors stem from a man between 40 and 49 years old with Graves' ophthalmopathy. Each CDR3 is given with its conserved first and last residue. A D gene is named only where the DNA matches it firmly. Size tells how often a clone was seen (once, few, many) or the class of an expanded clone, and some rows leave it out.

CDR3: CASSQAGAGGRETQYF; DNA: TGTGCCAGCAGCCAAGCTGGGGCGGGAGGGAGAGAGACCCAGTACTTC; D: TRBD2; J: TRBJ2-5; size: few; V: TRBV3-1
CDR3: CASSLRTGARTNEKLFF; DNA: TGTGCCAGCAGCCTCCGGACAGGGGCAAGAACTAATGAAAAACTGTTTTTT; D: TRBD1; J: TRBJ1-4; size: few; V: TRBV28
CDR3: CSARALAGDTTQYF; DNA: TGCAGTGCTAGAGCCCTAGCGGGAGATACTACGCAGTATTTT; D: TRBD2; J: TRBJ2-3; size: -; V: TRBV20-1
CDR3: CASSPLPFGYTF; DNA: TGTGCCAGCAGCCCGCTACCGTTCGGCTACACCTTC; D: -; J: TRBJ1-2; size: -; V: TRBV3-1
CDR3: CASRQTGTTNEKLFF; DNA: TGTGCCAGCAGACAAACAGGGACAACTAATGAAAAACTGTTTTTT; D: -; J: TRBJ1-4; size: -; V: TRBV6-1
CDR3: CASSSLPGLAAEQFF; DNA: TGTGCCAGCAGCTCCCTGCCAGGACTAGCGGCCGAGCAGTTCTTC; D: TRBD2; J: TRBJ2-1; size: few; V: TRBV5-6
CDR3: CAISEGSGRGEQYF; DNA: TGTGCCATCAGTGAGGGGAGCGGGAGAGGCGAGCAGTACTTC; D: TRBD2; J: TRBJ2-7; size: few; V: TRBV10-3
CDR3: CSAVTWGTSYEQYF; DNA: TGCAGTGCTGTGACCTGGGGAACCTCCTACGAGCAGTACTTC; D: -; J: TRBJ2-7; size: -; V: TRBV20-1
CDR3: CASSLGRGTYNEQFF; DNA: TGTGCCAGCAGCTTGGGACGGGGGACCTACAATGAGCAGTTCTTC; D: -; J: TRBJ2-1; size: -; V: TRBV11-1
CDR3: CASSARQGLREKLFF; DNA: TGTGCCAGCAGCGCCCGACAGGGCTTAAGGGAAAAACTGTTTTTT; D: TRBD1; J: TRBJ1-4; size: once; V: TRBV5-6
CDR3: CSAGHLAGGTDTQYF; DNA: TGCAGTGCTGGGCACCTAGCCGGGGGGACAGATACGCAGTATTTT; D: TRBD2; J: TRBJ2-3; size: many; V: TRBV20-1
CDR3: CASSYPGGNTEAFF; DNA: TGTGCCAGCAGTTACCCGGGAGGTAACACTGAAGCTTTCTTT; D: -; J: TRBJ1-1; size: -; V: TRBV6-9
CDR3: CASSLGRGFDTQYF; DNA: TGTGCCAGCAGCTTGGGAAGGGGGTTTGATACGCAGTATTTT; D: -; J: TRBJ2-3; size: many; V: TRBV5-5
CDR3: CAWRGRKENSSLHF; DNA: TGTGCCTGGAGAGGAAGGAAGGAGAATTCATCCCTCCACTTT; D: -; J: TRBJ1-6; size: -; V: TRBV30
CDR3: CASSPFQGHGELFF; DNA: TGTGCCAGCAGCCCTTTCCAGGGACACGGGGAGCTGTTTTTT; D: -; J: TRBJ2-2; size: few; V: TRBV7-6
CDR3: CASSPGLVGFGELFF; DNA: TGTGCCAGCAGCCCGGGACTAGTCGGTTTCGGGGAGCTGTTTTTT; D: TRBD2; J: TRBJ2-2; size: -; V: TRBV12-3/TRBV12-4
CDR3: CASSLNYNYEQYF; DNA: TGTGCCAGCAGTTTGAACTACAACTACGAGCAGTACTTC; D: -; J: TRBJ2-7; size: -; V: TRBV27
CDR3: CASRRTGENTEAFF; DNA: TGTGCCAGCAGGCGCACAGGGGAGAACACTGAAGCTTTCTTT; D: TRBD1; J: TRBJ1-1; size: -; V: TRBV6-1
CDR3: CSARDDRGTIYEQYF; DNA: TGCAGTGCTAGGGATGACAGGGGGACAATATACGAGCAGTACTTC; D: TRBD1; J: TRBJ2-7; size: many; V: TRBV20-1
CDR3: CASSRDRGYGEQYF; DNA: TGTGCCAGCTCTCGGGACAGGGGTTATGGCGAGCAGTACTTC; D: TRBD1; J: TRBJ2-7; size: few; V: TRBV28
CDR3: CASSQDGGGNEKLFF; DNA: TGTGCCAGCAGCCAAGATGGAGGAGGGAATGAAAAACTGTTTTTT; D: -; J: TRBJ1-4; size: many; V: TRBV3-1
CDR3: CASSAAGTGVEAFF; DNA: TGTGCCAGCAGCGCCGCCGGGACAGGGGTCGAAGCTTTCTTT; D: TRBD1; J: TRBJ1-1; size: -; V: TRBV3-1
CDR3: CASSQGRGDEAFF; DNA: TGCGCCAGCAGCCAAGGGCGGGGGGATGAAGCTTTCTTT; D: -; J: TRBJ1-1; size: few; V: TRBV4-1
CDR3: CASKKAPPAGELFF; DNA: TGTGCCAGCAAGAAGGCTCCCCCCGCCGGGGAGCTGTTTTTT; D: -; J: TRBJ2-2; size: -; V: TRBV6-1
CDR3: CASRGTGPQGEQFF; DNA: TGTGCCAGCAGGGGGACAGGGCCTCAAGGTGAGCAGTTCTTC; D: TRBD1; J: TRBJ2-1; size: few; V: TRBV7-9
CDR3: CASSSDRSSGNTIYF; DNA: TGTGCCAGCAGCTCAGACAGGAGCTCTGGAAACACCATATATTTT; D: -; J: TRBJ1-3; size: -; V: TRBV7-3
CDR3: CASSPDSDYGYTF; DNA: TGTGCCAGCAGCCCGGACAGTGACTATGGCTACACCTTC; D: -; J: TRBJ1-2; size: few; V: TRBV11-2
CDR3: CATSDPPGGGSGNTIYF; DNA: TGTGCCACCAGTGACCCCCCGGGAGGGGGCTCTGGAAACACCATATATTTT; D: -; J: TRBJ1-3; size: -; V: TRBV24-1
CDR3: CASSDGGTSTRTDTQYF; DNA: TGTGCCAGCAGTGACGGCGGGACTAGTACCCGCACAGATACGCAGTATTTT; D: TRBD2; J: TRBJ2-3; size: many; V: TRBV28
CDR3: CASSQDTGTGNTEAFF; DNA: TGTGCCAGCTCACAAGATACCGGGACAGGGAACACTGAAGCTTTCTTT; D: TRBD1; J: TRBJ1-1; size: few; V: TRBV18
CDR3: CASSFLGPVTGELFF; DNA: TGCGCCAGCAGCTTTCTGGGCCCCGTCACCGGGGAGCTGTTTTTT; D: -; J: TRBJ2-2; size: few; V: TRBV5-1
CDR3: CASSQGQGALSEAFF; DNA: TGTGCCAGCTCACAGGGACAGGGGGCGTTGAGTGAAGCTTTCTTT; D: TRBD1; J: TRBJ1-1; size: few; V: TRBV18
CDR3: CASSSQGSEQYF; DNA: TGTGCCAGCAGCTCACAGGGTTCCGAGCAGTACTTC; D: -; J: TRBJ2-7; size: -; V: TRBV11-2
CDR3: CSVTGSPNTEAFF; DNA: TGCAGCGTTACGGGTTCCCCGAACACTGAAGCTTTCTTT; D: -; J: TRBJ1-1; size: -; V: TRBV29-1
CDR3: CASHPAGLADNEQFF; DNA: TGTGCCAGCCACCCAGCGGGACTAGCGGACAATGAGCAGTTCTTC; D: TRBD2; J: TRBJ2-1; size: many; V: TRBV7-2
CDR3: CASSPSGLAGGPPDTQYF; DNA: TGTGCCAGCAGCCCTTCGGGACTAGCGGGAGGGCCGCCAGATACGCAGTATTTT; D: TRBD2; J: TRBJ2-3; size: many; V: TRBV7-9
CDR3: CASSGGTSGIYEQYF; DNA: TGTGCCAGCAGCGGGGGGACTAGCGGGATCTACGAGCAGTACTTC; D: TRBD2; J: TRBJ2-7; size: -; V: TRBV9
CDR3: CASVDRETPQYF; DNA: TGTGCCAGCGTAGACCGGGAAACGCCGCAGTATTTT; D: -; J: TRBJ2-3; size: many; V: TRBV2
CDR3: CASSLSTGETQYF; DNA: TGTGCCAGCAGCTTATCGACAGGAGAGACCCAGTACTTC; D: -; J: TRBJ2-5; size: -; V: TRBV7-3
CDR3: CAISEISELAGGLAEQFF; DNA: TGTGCCATCAGTGAAATATCGGAACTAGCGGGGGGGCTGGCTGAGCAGTTCTTC; D: TRBD2; J: TRBJ2-1; size: once; V: TRBV10-3
CDR3: CASKRSGAEAFF; DNA: TGTGCCAGCAAAAGATCAGGAGCTGAAGCTTTCTTT; D: -; J: TRBJ1-1; size: -; V: TRBV6-2/TRBV6-3
CDR3: CAISEGGSHQPQHF; DNA: TGTGCCATCAGTGAGGGGGGGAGCCATCAGCCCCAGCATTTT; D: -; J: TRBJ1-5; size: few; V: TRBV10-3
CDR3: CASSPTGEGGVEQYF; DNA: TGTGCCAGCAGCCCAACGGGTGAGGGGGGGGTCGAGCAGTACTTC; D: -; J: TRBJ2-7; size: few; V: TRBV13
CDR3: CASSHGLSNQPQHF; DNA: TGTGCCAGCAGTCACGGTTTGAGCAATCAGCCCCAGCATTTT; D: -; J: TRBJ1-5; size: many; V: TRBV7-2
CDR3: CASSPGFGQYTEAFF; DNA: TGTGCCAGCTCACCAGGCTTTGGACAGTACACTGAAGCTTTCTTT; D: -; J: TRBJ1-1; size: few; V: TRBV18
CDR3: CASSIKSGAEAFF; DNA: TGTGCCAGTAGTATAAAATCAGGGGCTGAAGCTTTCTTT; D: -; J: TRBJ1-1; size: -; V: TRBV19
CDR3: CASSTRDTFNEQFF; DNA: TGTGCCAGCAGCACCCGGGACACATTCAATGAGCAGTTCTTC; D: -; J: TRBJ2-1; size: many; V: TRBV7-2